This TCR beta chain is from a study of monozygotic twins with inflammatory bowel disease. Study results and caveats: Relative to healthy twins, IBD patients had fewer clonotypes in common with others, a gap that was especially apparent with disease activity. Variability may have been added to patient repertoires by differing immunosuppressive treatments. Compared with healthy co-twins, IBD patients showed reduced TCRbeta repertoire diversity by inverse Simpson.

For every TCR library, about 4,000 ng of total RNA was used. No DNA is given; TCRdb re-called the 5' RACE reads and lists each CDR3 protein once. This sample's clone table lists more than 300,000 distinct CDR3 sequences. The germline V gene encodes CDR1 SGHTA and CDR2 FQGNSA. This CDR3 is built from 14 residues. Points on this clonotype: The antigen is unknown.

What was sequenced was blood. The sequence was obtained from a human donor with ulcerative colitis or Crohn's disease, or a healthy co-twin of an affected twin (not recorded which). The V gene is TRBV7-2, the J gene TRBJ1-2; TCRdb's D call, TRBD1, is unchecked because there is no DNA. The CDR3: CASSLQGLTYGYTF.